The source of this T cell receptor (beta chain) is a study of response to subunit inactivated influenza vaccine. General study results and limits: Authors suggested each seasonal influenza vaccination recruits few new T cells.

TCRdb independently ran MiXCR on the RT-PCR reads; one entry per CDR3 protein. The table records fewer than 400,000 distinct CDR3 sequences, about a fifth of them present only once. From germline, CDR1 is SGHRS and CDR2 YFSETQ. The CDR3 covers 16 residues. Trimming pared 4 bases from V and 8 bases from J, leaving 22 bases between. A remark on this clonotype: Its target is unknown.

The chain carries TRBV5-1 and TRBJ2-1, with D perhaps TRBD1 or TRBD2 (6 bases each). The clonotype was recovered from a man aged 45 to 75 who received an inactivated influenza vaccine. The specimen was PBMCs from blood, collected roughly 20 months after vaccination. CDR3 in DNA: TGCGCCAGCAGCCCCGGCCTGGGGGGCGCTTGGTATGAGCAGTTCTTC. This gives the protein CASSPGLGGAWYEQFF.